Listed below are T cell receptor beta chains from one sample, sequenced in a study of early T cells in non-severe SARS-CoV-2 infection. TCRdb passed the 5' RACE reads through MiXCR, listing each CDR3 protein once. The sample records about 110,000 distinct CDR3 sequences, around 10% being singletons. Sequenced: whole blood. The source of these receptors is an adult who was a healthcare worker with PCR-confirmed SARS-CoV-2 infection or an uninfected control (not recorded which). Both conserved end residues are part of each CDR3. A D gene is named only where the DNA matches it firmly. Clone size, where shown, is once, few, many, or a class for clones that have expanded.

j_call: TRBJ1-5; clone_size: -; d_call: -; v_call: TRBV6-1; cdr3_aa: CASTPRTVISNQPQHF; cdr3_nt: TGTGCCAGCACCCCCAGGACAGTGATTAGCAATCAGCCCCAGCATTTT
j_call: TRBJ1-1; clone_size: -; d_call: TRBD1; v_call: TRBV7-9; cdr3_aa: CASSRDRENTEAFF; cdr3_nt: TGTGCCAGCAGTCGGGACAGGGAGAACACTGAAGCTTTCTTT
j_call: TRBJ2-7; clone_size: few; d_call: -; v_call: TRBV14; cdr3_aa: CASSPRAEQYF; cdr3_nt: TGTGCCAGCAGCCCACGAGCCGAGCAGTACTTC
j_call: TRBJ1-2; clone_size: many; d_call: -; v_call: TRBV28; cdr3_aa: CASSSHSRGGYTF; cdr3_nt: TGTGCCAGCAGTTCCCACTCCCGGGGTGGCTACACCTTC
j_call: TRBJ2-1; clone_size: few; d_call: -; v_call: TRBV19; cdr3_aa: CASRQGAYNEQFF; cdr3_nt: TGTGCCAGTAGACAGGGTGCCTACAATGAGCAGTTCTTC
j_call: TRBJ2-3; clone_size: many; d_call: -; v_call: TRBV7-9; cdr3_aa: CASSPRSGPEADTQYF; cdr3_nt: TGTGCCAGCAGCCCAAGGTCGGGACCCGAGGCAGATACGCAGTATTTT
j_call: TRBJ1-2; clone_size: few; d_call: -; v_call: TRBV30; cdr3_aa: CAWSGGDGYTF; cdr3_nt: TGTGCCTGGAGTGGAGGGGACGGCTACACCTTC
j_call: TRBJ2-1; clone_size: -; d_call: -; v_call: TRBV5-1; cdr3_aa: CASTRYGYYNEQFF; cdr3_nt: TGCGCCAGCACTCGCTACGGCTACTACAATGAGCAGTTCTTC
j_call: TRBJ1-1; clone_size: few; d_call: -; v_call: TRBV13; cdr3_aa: CASSLKAPEAFF; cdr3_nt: TGTGCCAGCAGCTTAAAGGCCCCGGAGGCTTTCTTT
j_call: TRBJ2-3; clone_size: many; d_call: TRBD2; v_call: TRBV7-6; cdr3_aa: CASSLEASGRAGTDTQYF; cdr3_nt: TGTGCCAGCAGCTTAGAGGCTAGCGGGAGGGCCGGCACAGATACGCAGTATTTT
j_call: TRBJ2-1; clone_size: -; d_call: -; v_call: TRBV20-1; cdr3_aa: CSGGALAGNEQFF; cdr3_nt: TGCAGCGGTGGGGCCCTCGCGGGGAATGAGCAGTTCTTC
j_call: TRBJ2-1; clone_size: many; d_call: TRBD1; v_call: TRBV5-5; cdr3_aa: CASSHDGTGVRGEQFF; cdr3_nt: TGTGCCAGCAGCCATGACGGGACAGGGGTTCGGGGTGAGCAGTTCTTC
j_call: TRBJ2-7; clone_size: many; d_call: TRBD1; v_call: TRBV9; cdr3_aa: CASSVELTGSHEQYF; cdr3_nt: TGTGCCAGCAGCGTAGAATTGACAGGGAGCCACGAGCAGTACTTC
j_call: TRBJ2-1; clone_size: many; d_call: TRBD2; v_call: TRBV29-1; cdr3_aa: CSVGGLDLSNEQFF; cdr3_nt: TGCAGCGTTGGGGGACTAGATCTTAGCAATGAGCAGTTCTTC
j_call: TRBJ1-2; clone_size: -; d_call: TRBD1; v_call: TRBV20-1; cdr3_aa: CSARQDRVPGYTF; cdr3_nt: TGCAGTGCTAGACAGGACAGGGTCCCTGGCTACACCTTC
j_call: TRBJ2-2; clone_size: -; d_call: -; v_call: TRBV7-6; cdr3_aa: CASSLLGGAATGELFF; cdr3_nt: TGTGCCAGCAGCTTATTGGGCGGGGCGGCCACCGGGGAGCTGTTTTTT
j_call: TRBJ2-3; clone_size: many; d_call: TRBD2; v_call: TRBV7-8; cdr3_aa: CASSTVGNERGQWLSTDTQYF; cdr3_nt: TGTGCCAGCAGCACGGTGGGCAACGAGCGGGGGCAATGGCTAAGCACAGATACGCAGTATTTT
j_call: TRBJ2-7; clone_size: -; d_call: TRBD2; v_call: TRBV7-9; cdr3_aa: CASSFTPSGINYGQYF; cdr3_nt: TGTGCCAGCAGCTTCACCCCTAGCGGGATTAACTACGGGCAGTACTTC
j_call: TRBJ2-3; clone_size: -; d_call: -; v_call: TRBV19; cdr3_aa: CASSIDGRETDTQYF; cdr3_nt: TGTGCCAGTAGTATCGACGGGAGAGAGACAGATACGCAGTATTTT
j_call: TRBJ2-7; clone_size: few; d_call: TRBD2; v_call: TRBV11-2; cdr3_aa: CASSWTSSHEQYF; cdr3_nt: TGTGCCAGCAGCTGGACTAGCTCCCACGAGCAGTACTTC
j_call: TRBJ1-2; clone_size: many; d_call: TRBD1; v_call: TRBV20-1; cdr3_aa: CSASIGTAYGYTF; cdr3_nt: TGCAGTGCTAGCATCGGGACAGCCTATGGCTACACCTTC
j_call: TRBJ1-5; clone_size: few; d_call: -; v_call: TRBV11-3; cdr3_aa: CASSSEGQPQHF; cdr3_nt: TGTGCCAGCAGCTCGGAAGGCCAGCCCCAGCATTTT
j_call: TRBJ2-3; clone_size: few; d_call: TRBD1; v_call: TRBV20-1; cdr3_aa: CSARDRANTDTQYF; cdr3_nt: TGCAGTGCTAGGGACAGGGCCAACACAGATACGCAGTATTTT
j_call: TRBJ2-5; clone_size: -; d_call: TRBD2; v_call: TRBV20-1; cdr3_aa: CSARGTSGREETQYF; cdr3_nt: TGCAGTGCTAGGGGGACTAGCGGGAGGGAAGAGACCCAGTACTTC
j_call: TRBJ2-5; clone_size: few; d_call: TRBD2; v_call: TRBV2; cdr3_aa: CASSEMASGVETQYF; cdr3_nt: TGTGCCAGCAGTGAAATGGCTAGCGGGGTAGAGACCCAGTACTTC
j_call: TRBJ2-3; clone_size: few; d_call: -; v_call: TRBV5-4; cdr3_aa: CASSLSKDPRPDTQYF; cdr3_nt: TGTGCCAGCAGCTTGTCCAAGGATCCGCGTCCAGATACGCAGTATTTT
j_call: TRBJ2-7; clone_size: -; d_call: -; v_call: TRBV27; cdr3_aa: CASSINILTTEQYF; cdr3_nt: TGTGCCAGCTCGATCAATATCCTAACCACCGAGCAGTACTTC
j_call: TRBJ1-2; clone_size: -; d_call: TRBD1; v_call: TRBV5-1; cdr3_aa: CASSLRTGVDYTF; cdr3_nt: TGCGCCAGCAGCTTGAGGACAGGGGTTGACTACACCTTC